The 20 T cell receptor beta chains below all came from one sample that was sequenced in a study of blood T cell repertoires in COVID-19. Some clones are missing from TCRdb's copy, which holds only in-frame ones; the method was immunoSEQ multiplex PCR. The sample holds 290,000 or so clones, roughly 85% seen once. Sequenced sample: peripheral blood. Receptors originate from a man over 45 with active or convalescent COVID-19.

This clone was recorded once. The rearrangement links TRBV30 to TRBJ2-1, with 10 bases identical to TRBD2. The CDR3 consists of 17 residues. V dropped 2 bases and J dropped 4; count of bases not matched to a gene: 11. CDR1 GTSNPN and CDR2 SVGIG come from the germline V gene (reference sequence). Here the CDR3 DNA reads TGTGCCTGGAGTCCGACTTGGACTAGCGGAGCGTACAATGAGCAGTTCTTC. Translated, it gives CAWSPTWTSGAYNEQFF.

This clone appeared a few times. The rearrangement uses TRBV6-4 and TRBJ1-2; D gene uncertain. Germline loops: CDR1 MRHNA, CDR2 SNTAGT. CDR3 length: 12 residues. V was pared by 2 bases and J by 8 bases, with 9 bases between. CDR3 residues: CASSDQRGGYTF. In DNA form, the CDR3 reads TGTGCCAGCAGTGACCAAAGAGGCGGCTACACCTTC.

The rearrangement joins TRBV18 to TRBJ1-1; the D is unclear. This CDR3 region has 13 residues. The germline CDR1 and CDR2 sequences are KGHSH and LQKENI. V lost 6 bases to trimming and J lost 0 bases, with 8 bases between them. In DNA form, the CDR3 reads TGTGCCAGCTCGGTAGAAGTGAACACTGAAGCTTTCTTT. It encodes CASSVEVNTEAFF.

The V gene is TRBV5-5, the J gene TRBJ2-1; TRBD2 aligns across 9 bases. Germline V gene lookup returns CDR1 SGHKS and CDR2 YYEKEE (reference sequence). This CDR3 contains 19 residues. V lost 4 bases, J lost 6 bases, and 20 bases stayed unmatched. DNA of the CDR3: TGTGCCAGCAGCCCCCTGGGGACTAGCTTACAGGCCCAGAGCAATGAGCAGTTCTTC. Translation: CASSPLGTSLQAQSNEQFF.

The gene calls are TRBV3-1 (or the pseudogene TRBV3-2) and TRBJ2-7, with D perhaps matching TRBD2 (5 bases). CDR3 length equals 15 residues. Germline assignment: CDR1 LGHDT and CDR2 YNNKEL (reference sequence). Trimming cost V 2 bases and J 0 bases, with 11 bases left between them. CDR3 sequence reads: CASSQWSGLSYEQYF. In nucleotides, the CDR3 is TGTGCCAGCAGCCAATGGAGCGGCCTCTCCTACGAGCAGTACTTC.

This clone was seen a single time. The chain links TRBV19 to TRBJ2-1; 7 nucleotides line up with TRBD2. With V trimmed by 8 bases and J by 1 base, 5 bases remained unmatched. The CDR3 contains 14 residues. Germline-derived CDR1 and CDR2 are LNHDA and SQIVND (reference sequence). In nucleotides, the CDR3 is TGTGCCAGTTCCGGCGGGAGTTCCTACAATGAGCAGTTCTTC. The encoded protein is CASSGGSSYNEQFF.

J is TRBJ2-2 and V is TRBV10-3; 11 bases map to TRBD1. This CDR3 is built from 15 residues. J was trimmed by 4 bases and V by 10 bases; bases with no gene match: 8. Germline V gene sequence: CDR1 ENHRY, CDR2 SYGVKD. As DNA, the CDR3 is TGTGCCACGGGACAGGGGGGGTTTGGCACCGGGGAGCTGTTTTTT. Protein sequence: CATGQGGFGTGELFF.

This chain uses TRBV28 with TRBJ1-5; D not certain. Trimming removed 6 bases from V and 6 bases from J, with 15 bases in between. CDR3 length: 14 residues. Looked up from germline, CDR1 is MDHEN and CDR2 is SYDVKM. The CDR3 sequence: CASSYGNLGQPQHF. CDR3 DNA: TGTGCCAGCAGCTACGGGAATTTAGGTCAGCCCCAGCATTTT.

The V and J genes are TRBV29-1 and TRBJ1-2; the D gene is possibly TRBD1 (5 bases). Germline V gene data show CDR1 as SQVTM and CDR2 as ANQGSEA. Trimming left V 7 bases short and J 8 bases short, with 14 bases between. The CDR3 loop spans 11 amino acids. This CDR3 is CSALRRDGYTF. The CDR3 nucleotides are TGCAGCGCTTTGAGGCGGGACGGCTACACCTTC.

This clone has only a few counts. The rearrangement uses TRBV3-1 (or the pseudogene TRBV3-2) and TRBJ2-2, with a tentative D call TRBD1 (6 bases). CDR3 length: 14 amino acids. CDR1 is LGHDT and CDR2 is YNNKEL in the germline V gene (reference sequence). Trimming stripped 3 bases from V and 5 bases from J, with 10 bases between. CDR3: CASSHRGRTGELFF. As DNA, the CDR3 is TGTGCCAGCAGCCACAGGGGAAGGACCGGGGAGCTGTTTTTT.

The chain joins TRBV19 to TRBJ2-1; TRBD2 might be the D (6 bases). Trimming left V 5 bases short and J 5 bases short, with 19 bases between. Germline V gene data show CDR1 as LNHDA and CDR2 as SQIVND (reference sequence). The CDR3 totals 16 residues. CDR3 DNA: TGTGCCAGTAGTCTACGACTAGTCCAAGTTAACAATGAGCAGTTCTTC. It codes for CASSLRLVQVNNEQFF. The full variable domain, its missing parts supplied by reference TRBV19 and TRBJ2-1, is DGGITQSPKYLFRKEGQNVTLSCEQNLNHDAMYWYRQDPGQGLRLIYYSQIVNDFQKGDIAEGYSVSREKKESFPLTVTSAQKNPTAFYLCASSLRLVQVNNEQFFGPGTRLTVL.

The V gene is TRBV30, the J gene TRBJ2-1; 8 bases align to TRBD2. J was trimmed by 3 bases and V by 2 bases; bases with no gene match: 9. CDR3 length: 16 residues. Germline CDR1 GTSNPN, CDR2 SVGIG (reference sequence). CDR3 nucleotides: TGTGCCTGGAGTAGGTCAGCGGGAGTGGGCTACAATGAGCAGTTCTTC. It translates to CAWSRSAGVGYNEQFF.

The genes are TRBV9 and TRBJ2-1; maybe TRBD2 (5 bases). The germline V and J ends were trimmed by 4 bases and 0 bases, with 17 bases remaining between them. Looked up from germline, CDR1 is SGDLS and CDR2 is YYNGEE. The CDR3 totals 17 residues. CDR3 loop: CASSFPKDSRSYNEQFF. The CDR3, as DNA: TGTGCCAGCAGCTTCCCGAAGGACTCCCGCTCCTACAATGAGCAGTTCTTC.

In this sample, this clone turned up once. The rearrangement uses TRBV3-1 (or the pseudogene TRBV3-2) and TRBJ2-7; unclear D gene. Germline V gene lookup returns CDR1 LGHDT and CDR2 YNNKEL (reference sequence). The CDR3 covers 14 residues. The ends were cut back, 4 bases at V and 5 bases at J, with 15 bases in the middle. The DNA of the CDR3 is TGTGCCAGCAGCCGGGCAGGAATAAGGAACGAGCAGTACTTC. The encoded protein is CASSRAGIRNEQYF.

The V call is TRBV9, the J call TRBJ2-7; TRBD2 agrees at 8 bases. CDR1 SGDLS and CDR2 YYNGEE come from the germline V gene. The CDR3 length is 14 residues. J gave up 6 bases and V 3 bases, and 8 bases lay outside the gene matches. CDR3 sequence reads: CASSARLASTEQYF. The CDR3 nucleotides read TGTGCCAGCAGCGCAAGACTAGCGTCGACCGAGCAGTACTTC.

Here the CDR3 DNA reads TGTGCCAGCGGGCTTCGGGGAGACGGCACAGATACGCAGTATTTT. Translation: CASGLRGDGTDTQYF. The chain is built from TRBV7-9 and TRBJ2-3; D possibly corresponds to TRBD2 (5 bases). The V and J ends lost 8 bases and 1 base respectively, with 16 bases between them. This CDR3 is 15 amino acids long. Per the germline V gene, CDR1 is SEHNR and CDR2 is FQNEAQ (reference sequence).

The chain's CDR3 is CASSYEGLSSGNTIYF. In DNA, the CDR3 is TGTGCCAGCAGTTACGAGGGCCTTAGCTCTGGAAACACCATATATTTT. J is TRBJ1-3 and V is TRBV6-6; the D is unclear. The V gene lost 2 bases and the J gene lost 0 bases, with 11 bases spanning the gap. Per germline, CDR1 MNHNY and CDR2 SVGAGI (reference sequence). This CDR3 has 16 amino acids.

This rearrangement joins TRBV6-5 to TRBJ2-7; 9 nucleotides match TRBD1. The germline CDR1 and CDR2 sequences are MNHEY and SVGAGI. This CDR3 is 13 amino acids long. The trim removed 8 bases at V and 7 bases at J, leaving 9 bases unmatched. CDR3 DNA sequence: TGTGCCAGCGGTAGACAGGGGGTTACGGAGCAGTACTTC. Translated: CASGRQGVTEQYF.

The chain combines TRBV4-1 with TRBJ1-4, with unresolved D. Per the germline V gene, CDR1 is MGHRA and CDR2 is YSYEKL. V dropped 1 base and J dropped 0 bases, with 12 bases sitting between them. The CDR3 is 17 residues long. CDR3 nucleotide sequence: TGCGCCAGCAGCCAAGGGCCCCTCCTTCCAACTAATGAAAAACTGTTTTTT. This sequence encodes CASSQGPLLPTNEKLFF.

The chain employs TRBV10-3 and TRBJ1-5; 7 nucleotides align to TRBD1. Germline loops: CDR1 ENHRY, CDR2 SYGVKD. Unmatched junction bases numbered 3, after V lost 3 bases and J lost 4 bases. The CDR3 runs 14 residues. CDR3 coding DNA: TGTGCCATCAGTGAAGGGGACAGAAATCAGCCCCAGCATTTT. Translation gives CAISEGDRNQPQHF.